This T cell receptor (beta chain) was identified during a study of CD8+CD57+ T cells in acquired aplastic anemia. Study information: Sorted CD4+ plus CD8+ cells gave DNA averaging roughly 3 ug.

This CDR3 region has 12 residues. The ends were cut back, 2 bases at V and 8 bases at J, with 8 bases in the middle. CDR1 is SGDLS and CDR2 is YYNGEE in the germline V gene. The authors sequenced patients whose flow cytometry had shown CD8+CD57+ cell expansion. Severe acquired aplastic anemia was present in every patient. There are many counts of this clonotype. What it recognizes is unknown. Genomic DNA, serving as template, underwent TCR beta VDJ and CDR3 profiling. Using its own MiXCR run on the reads, TCRdb lists one record per CDR3 protein. The table includes about 160,000 distinct CDR3 sequences, approximately 51% detected once. Overall study results and limits: Some 28 CD8+ CDR3 sequences occurred in both the patients and the controls. Between the patient and control groups, CD8+ Simpson's diversity did not differ significantly.

This rearrangement joins TRBV9 to TRBJ2-1, with unresolved D. Sequenced material: sorted CD4+, CD8+, or CD8+CD57+ T cells (not recorded which) from PBMCs. This TCR was sampled from a human donor with aplastic anemia. CDR3 in DNA: TGTGCCAGCAGCGTCGGCGTTGATGAGCAGTTCTTC. Protein product: CASSVGVDEQFF.